The 27 T cell receptor beta chains listed next were all sequenced from one sample in a study of persistence of HIV-infected CD4 T cells. This was the immunoSEQ version 4 assay in survey mode. Only in-frame clones appear in the TCRdb table, and some are missing; sequencing was by immunoSEQ multiplex PCR. The table includes approximately 45,000 clones, 80% to 90% detected once. These receptors have no identified antigens. This nonspecific control used anti-CD3/anti-CD28 bead stimulation of CD4+ T cells. CD4+ T cells upregulating both CD40 ligand and CD69 were sorted as responding cells. The sample was CD4+ T cells sorted from PBMCs after roughly 18-hour stimulation, taken from a patient who received antiretroviral therapy. These receptors were taken from an adult woman with HIV who was CMV-seropositive.

The chain employs TRBV10-3 and TRBJ2-3; possibly TRBD1 for D (5 bases). V was clipped by 2 bases and J by 1 base, with 10 bases between them. CDR1 is ENHRY, CDR2 SYGVKD, per germline. The CDR3 has 15 amino acids. In DNA form, the CDR3 reads TGTGCCATCAGTGAGACTGGACAACGCACAGATACGCAGTATTTT. It codes for CAISETGQRTDTQYF.

This rearrangement joins TRBV2 to TRBJ2-7; 9 bases map to TRBD1. This CDR3 contains 14 residues. Germline V gene data show CDR1 as SNHLY and CDR2 as FYNNEI. Losses at the gene ends were 6 bases for V and 2 bases for J; bases not matched to a gene: 5. The CDR3 bases are TGTGCCAGCAGCCCGGGACAGGGCACCTACGAGCAGTACTTC. Translated, it gives CASSPGQGTYEQYF.

The chain combines TRBV5-1 with TRBJ2-7, with 8 bases fitting TRBD2. Germline-derived CDR1 and CDR2 are SGHRS and YFSETQ. This CDR3 is built from 14 residues. The junction had 5 bases not matched to a gene; V was cut back by 2 bases and J by 4 bases. This chain's CDR3 is CASSLREGPYEQYF. CDR3 coding DNA: TGCGCCAGCAGCTTACGGGAGGGCCCATACGAGCAGTACTTC.

The V gene is TRBV7-2, the J gene TRBJ2-5; TRBD1 might be the D (5 bases). The DNA end favors TRBJ2-7, so the J call may be wrong. Germline V gives CDR1 SGHTA, CDR2 FQGNSA. The CDR3 is made up of 16 amino acids. The CDR3, as DNA: TGTGCCAGCAGCTTAGTGTTCAGACAGCTCTCCTACGAGCAGTACTTC. As protein: CASSLVFRQLSYEQYF.

The chain links TRBV29-1 to TRBJ1-1; 7 nucleotides match TRBD1. Per germline, CDR1 SQVTM and CDR2 ANQGSEA. Trimming cost V 3 bases and J 5 bases; bases outside gene matches: 9. This CDR3 has 14 residues. The CDR3 spells CSVDPNRGRTEAFF. CDR3 coding DNA: TGCAGCGTTGACCCAAACAGGGGAAGGACTGAAGCTTTCTTT.

V usage is TRBV6-6 and J usage is TRBJ1-2, with 10 bases that match TRBD1. Per germline, CDR1 MNHNY and CDR2 SVGAGI (reference sequence). This CDR3 has 14 amino acids. With 6 bases clipped from V and 6 bases from J, the junction kept 7 bases outside the gene matches. The CDR3 loop is CASRESGQGDGYTF. The CDR3 region has the DNA TGTGCCAGCAGGGAATCCGGACAGGGGGATGGCTACACCTTC.

The genes are TRBV7-2 and TRBJ1-5; tentatively, D is TRBD1 (6 bases). Germline V gene lookup returns CDR1 SGHTA and CDR2 FQGNSA. V lost 5 bases to trimming and J lost 0 bases, with 11 bases between them. The CDR3 loop spans 15 amino acids. CDR3 nucleotides: TGTGCCAGCAGCCTAGGGGGGGATAGCAATCAGCCCCAGCATTTT. Amino acids: CASSLGGDSNQPQHF.

The rearrangement joins TRBV5-1 to TRBJ2-1; the match to TRBD2 covers 11 bases. CDR1 and CDR2 (germline): SGHRS, YFSETQ. The J segment lost 4 bases and the V segment lost 4 bases, leaving 13 bases of the junction unmatched. This CDR3 spans 18 amino acids. The CDR3 region is CASSVRRVLAGEYNEQFF. CDR3 DNA: TGCGCCAGCAGCGTGCGGAGGGTACTAGCGGGGGAATACAATGAGCAGTTCTTC.

As to this clone: The identical CDR3 is also encoded by other nucleotide sequences in the sample. The V call is TRBV11-1, the J call TRBJ2-7; TRBD1 matches at 7 bases. The CDR3 extends over 14 amino acids. V lost 5 bases and J lost 3; bases outside the gene matches: 7. Germline CDR1 is SGHAT and CDR2 is FQDESV (reference sequence). The DNA of the CDR3 is TGTGCCAGCAGCCCTCGGACAGGTAACTACGAGCAGTACTTC. Its translation is CASSPRTGNYEQYF. Complete variable domain (other parts from reference TRBV11-1 and TRBJ2-7): EAEVAQSPRYKITEKSQAVAFWCDPISGHATLYWYRQILGQGPELLVQFQDESVVDDSQLPKDRFSAERLKGVDSTLKIQPAELGDSAMYLCASSPRTGNYEQYFGPGTRLTVT.

J is TRBJ1-1 and V is TRBV3-1 (or the pseudogene TRBV3-2); 8 nucleotides line up with TRBD1. The CDR3 contains 14 residues. V lost 4 bases to trimming and J lost 1 base; unmatched junction nucleotides: 2. Germline V gene data show CDR1 as LGHDT and CDR2 as YNNKEL (reference sequence). CDR3 sequence reads: CASSRGQGNTEAFF. CDR3 sequence (DNA): TGTGCCAGCAGCCGAGGACAGGGGAACACTGAAGCTTTCTTT.

V usage is TRBV9 and J usage is TRBJ1-1, with D unclear. The CDR3 spans 14 residues. V was cut by 0 bases and J by 5 bases, with 11 bases left in between. From germline, CDR1 is SGDLS and CDR2 YYNGEE. The CDR3, as DNA: TGTGCCAGCAGCGTAGGGTGGGTTGGGACTGAAGCTTTCTTT. Protein sequence: CASSVGWVGTEAFF.

The sample holds one count of this clone. The chain carries TRBV2 and TRBJ2-5; maybe TRBD1 (5 bases). V dropped 8 bases and J dropped 3 bases, with 10 bases sitting between them. CDR1 is SNHLY and CDR2 is FYNNEI in the germline V gene. The CDR3 spans 12 residues. The CDR3 DNA reads as TGTGCCAGCCGAAGACAGAAAGAGACCCAGTACTTC. It encodes CASRRQKETQYF.

The genes are TRBV19 and TRBJ2-5; TRBD1 might be the D (5 bases). CDR3 length: 13 amino acids. Per germline, CDR1 LNHDA and CDR2 SQIVND (reference sequence). Trimming shortened V by 1 base and J by 5 bases, and 8 bases separated the two germline ends. CDR3 sequence (DNA): TGTGCCAGTAGTATAGGACAGTCCGAGACCCAGTACTTC. Amino acid sequence: CASSIGQSETQYF.

This chain uses TRBV27 with TRBJ1-1; D is ambiguous. Germline V gene lookup returns CDR1 MNHEY and CDR2 SMNVEV (reference sequence). The CDR3 has 14 amino acids. Deletions cut 5 bases from V and 2 bases from J, with 12 bases between. The CDR3 region has the DNA TGTGCCAGCAGTCTCCTGGACGTAAACACTGAAGCTTTCTTT. It encodes CASSLLDVNTEAFF.

The gene calls are TRBV19 and TRBJ2-7; D possibly corresponds to TRBD1 (6 bases). Germline CDR1 and CDR2: LNHDA and SQIVND (reference sequence). Trimming shortened V by 5 bases and J by 3 bases, and 17 bases separated the two germline ends. The CDR3 has 15 amino acids. The CDR3 DNA is TGTGCCAGTAGTGCTCTGGGACAAAATCTCTACGAGCAGTACTTC. Translation gives CASSALGQNLYEQYF.

The chain couples TRBV5-6 to TRBJ1-1; no clear D gene. Germline CDR1 reads SGHDT; CDR2 reads YYEEEE. V shed 2 bases and J shed 7 bases, with 12 bases lying between them. The length of the CDR3 is 13 residues. The CDR3 reads CASSFNQAIEAFF. For the CDR3, the DNA is TGTGCCAGCAGCTTTAATCAAGCGATTGAAGCTTTCTTT.

The chain uses TRBV2 and TRBJ2-2, with 11 bases fitting TRBD2. Germline trimming cut 6 bases from V and 4 bases from J; bases unmatched to any gene: 13. Per germline, CDR1 SNHLY and CDR2 FYNNEI. The CDR3 runs to 18 residues. Here the CDR3 reads CASRMTSGAPRGTGELFF. The DNA of the CDR3 is TGTGCCAGCAGGATGACTAGCGGGGCTCCCCGGGGCACCGGGGAGCTGTTTTTT.

The count of this clone is one. The chain has TRBV11-3 and TRBJ2-7; TRBD2 is a possible D gene (5 bases). V was cut by 3 bases and J by 6 bases, with 18 bases left in between. The CDR3 is made up of 15 amino acids. The germline gives CDR1 SGHNT, CDR2 YENEEA. CDR3 DNA sequence: TGTGCCAGCAGCTTCGGGTACGGGGTTAGGAGCGAGCAGTACTTC. Amino acid sequence: CASSFGYGVRSEQYF.

The V and J genes are TRBV5-8 and TRBJ2-3; D unresolved. Trimming removed 1 base at V and 5 bases at J, with 14 bases between. This CDR3 region has 15 residues. From germline, CDR1 is SGHTS and CDR2 YDEGEE. The CDR3 spells CASSLRGPPLDTQYF. Here the CDR3 DNA reads TGTGCCAGCAGCTTGCGCGGACCGCCCTTAGATACGCAGTATTTT. Full variable domain (missing parts from reference TRBV5-8 and TRBJ2-3): EAGVTQSPTHLIKTRGQQATLRCSPISGHTSVYWYQQALGLGLQFLLWYDEGEERNRGNFPPRFSGRQFPNYSSELNVNALELEDSALYLCASSLRGPPLDTQYFGPGTRLTVL.

This chain links TRBV6-2 or TRBV6-3 with TRBJ1-2, with TRBD1 as a possible D gene (6 bases). The V end lost 2 bases, the J end lost 8 bases, and 15 bases lay between the germline ends. This CDR3 comprises 14 residues. Germline-derived CDR1 and CDR2 are MNHEY and SVGEGT. The CDR3: CASSYQGGPSGYTF. The CDR3 DNA reads as TGTGCCAGCAGTTACCAAGGGGGACCCAGCGGCTACACCTTC.

This chain connects TRBV30 to TRBJ2-1; the D is unclear. V dropped 0 bases and J dropped 0 bases, with 12 bases sitting between them. The germline V gene encodes CDR1 GTSNPN and CDR2 SVGIG (reference sequence). The CDR3 consists of 16 residues. CDR3 loop: CAWSVMAQFSYNEQFF. The CDR3 region has the DNA TGTGCCTGGAGTGTCATGGCCCAGTTCTCCTACAATGAGCAGTTCTTC.

This sequence joins TRBV19 and TRBJ1-1; D unresolved. This CDR3 is built from 15 residues. From germline, CDR1 is LNHDA and CDR2 SQIVND (reference sequence). Trimming removed 5 bases from V and 0 bases from J, with 13 bases in between. The CDR3 protein is CASSPRADMNTEAFF. CDR3 sequence (DNA): TGTGCCAGTAGTCCCCGCGCAGATATGAACACTGAAGCTTTCTTT.

The chain recombines TRBV18 with TRBJ1-1; unclear D gene. V dropped 1 base and J dropped 0 bases, with 6 bases sitting between them. The CDR3 has 14 amino acids. Germline V CDR1 and CDR2: KGHSH, LQKENI. In DNA form, the CDR3 reads TGTGCCAGCTCACCACGGAACCTGAACACTGAAGCTTTCTTT. Protein: CASSPRNLNTEAFF.

This clone is a singleton in its sample. V usage is TRBV19 and J usage is TRBJ1-6; D possibly corresponds to TRBD1 (5 bases). The CDR3 is 17 amino acids. V dropped 2 bases and J dropped 1 base, with 12 bases sitting between them. Germline CDR1 is LNHDA and CDR2 is SQIVND (reference sequence). CDR3 region: CASSIKGEGSYNSPLHF. In DNA form, the CDR3 reads TGTGCCAGTAGTATAAAAGGGGAAGGATCCTATAATTCACCCCTCCACTTT.

This chain links TRBV5-4 with TRBJ1-2, with TRBD1 matching 7 bases. V lost 0 bases, J lost 8 bases, and 16 bases stayed unmatched. CDR3 length: 17 amino acids. Germline assignment: CDR1 SGHNT and CDR2 YYREEE (reference sequence). The CDR3 spells CASSLDSEGAGVNGYTF. The CDR3 nucleotides read TGTGCCAGCAGCTTGGATTCGGAGGGGGCTGGAGTTAACGGCTACACCTTC.

The chain links TRBV7-2 to TRBJ2-1, with 9 bases that match TRBD1. This CDR3 is built from 15 residues. Germline loops: CDR1 SGHTA, CDR2 FQGNSA. J was trimmed by 3 bases and V by 3 bases; bases with no gene match: 3. CDR3 region: CASSFRTGDYNEQFF. CDR3 DNA: TGTGCCAGCAGCTTTAGGACAGGGGACTACAATGAGCAGTTCTTC.

This chain connects TRBV7-2 to TRBJ2-7, with 14 bases aligning to TRBD2. Germline loops: CDR1 SGHTA, CDR2 FQGNSA. V trimming: 3 bases; J trimming: 5 bases; junction bases outside the gene matches: 3. CDR3 size: 15 residues. In DNA, the CDR3 is TGTGCCAGCAGCTTGACTAGCGGGAGGGTGAACGAGCAGTACTTC. It encodes CASSLTSGRVNEQYF.